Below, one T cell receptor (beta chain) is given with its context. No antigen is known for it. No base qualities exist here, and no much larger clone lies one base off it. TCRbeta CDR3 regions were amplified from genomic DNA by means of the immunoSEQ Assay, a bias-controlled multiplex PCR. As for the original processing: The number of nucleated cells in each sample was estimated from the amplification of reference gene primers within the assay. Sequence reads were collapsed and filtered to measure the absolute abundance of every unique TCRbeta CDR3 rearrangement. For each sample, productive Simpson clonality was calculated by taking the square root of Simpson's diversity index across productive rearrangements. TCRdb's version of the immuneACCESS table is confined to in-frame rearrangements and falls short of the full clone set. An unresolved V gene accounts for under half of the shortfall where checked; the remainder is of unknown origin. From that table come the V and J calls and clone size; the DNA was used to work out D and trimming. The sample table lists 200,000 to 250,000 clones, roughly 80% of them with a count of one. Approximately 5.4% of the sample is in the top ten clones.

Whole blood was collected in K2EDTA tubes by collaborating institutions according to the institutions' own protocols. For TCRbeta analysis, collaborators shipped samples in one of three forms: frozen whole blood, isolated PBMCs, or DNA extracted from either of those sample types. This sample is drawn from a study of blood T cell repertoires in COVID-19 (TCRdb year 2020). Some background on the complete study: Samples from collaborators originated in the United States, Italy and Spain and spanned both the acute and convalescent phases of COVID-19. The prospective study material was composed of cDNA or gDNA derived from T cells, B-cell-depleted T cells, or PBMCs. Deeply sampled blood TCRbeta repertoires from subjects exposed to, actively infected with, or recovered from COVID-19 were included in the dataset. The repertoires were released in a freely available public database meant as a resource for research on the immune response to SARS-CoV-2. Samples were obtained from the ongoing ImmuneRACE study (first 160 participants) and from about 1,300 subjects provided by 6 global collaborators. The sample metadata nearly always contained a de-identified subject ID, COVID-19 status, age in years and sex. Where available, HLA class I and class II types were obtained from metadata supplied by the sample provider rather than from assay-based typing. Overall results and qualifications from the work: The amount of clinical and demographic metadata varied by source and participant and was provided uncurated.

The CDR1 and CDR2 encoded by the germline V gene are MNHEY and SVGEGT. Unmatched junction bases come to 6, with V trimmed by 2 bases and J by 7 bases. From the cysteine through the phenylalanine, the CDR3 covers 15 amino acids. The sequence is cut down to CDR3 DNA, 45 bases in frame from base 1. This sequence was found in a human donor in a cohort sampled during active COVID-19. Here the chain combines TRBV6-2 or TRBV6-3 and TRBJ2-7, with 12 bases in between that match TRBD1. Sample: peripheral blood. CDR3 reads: CASSYEGQGASEQYF. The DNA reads TGTGCCAGCAGTTACGAGGGACAGGGGGCGTCGGAGCAGTACTTC.